The 10 T cell receptor beta chains below come from one sample, sequenced in a study of shared clonotypes between healthy human individuals. The naive CD8 subset, CD45RO-negative cells positively selected for CCR7, excluded terminally differentiated effector memory CD45RA+ cells. Generated by immunoSEQ multiplex PCR, the TCRdb table keeps only in-frame clones and is missing some. The data contain approximately 2,000,000 clones, 93% of them singletons. Sequenced sample: naive CD8+ T cells from PBMCs. These TCRs come from a man aged 18 to 35 in good health. Some clones in this sample may be carry-over from other donors' samples.

CDR3 DNA sequence: TGTGCCAGCACCCCGGGACTGGACTACGAGCAGTACTTC. This encodes CASTPGLDYEQYF. The chain carries TRBV6-5 and TRBJ2-7, with D possibly matching TRBD2 (6 bases). The CDR3 totals 13 residues. The germline V gene encodes CDR1 MNHEY and CDR2 SVGAGI. V lost 7 bases, J lost 3 bases, and 13 bases lay in between.

As to this clone: This sample includes further DNA sequences coding for the same CDR3. The chain is built from TRBV27 and TRBJ1-1; D not certain. The CDR3 length is 13 residues. Trimming removed 0 bases from V and 2 bases from J, with 4 bases in between. From germline, CDR1 is MNHEY and CDR2 SMNVEV (reference sequence). This CDR3 reads CASSLSPNTEAFF. CDR3 nucleotide sequence: TGTGCCAGCAGTTTATCACCAAACACTGAAGCTTTCTTT.

V gene TRBV11-3 combines with J gene TRBJ2-3, with 10 positions matching TRBD2. The CDR3 totals 15 residues. V shed 4 bases and J 1 base; nucleotides not matched to a gene: 2. Germline V gene sequence: CDR1 SGHNT, CDR2 YENEEA. CDR3 coding DNA: TGTGCCAGCAGCTCGACTAGCGGGCGCACAGATACGCAGTATTTT. Its protein is CASSSTSGRTDTQYF.

The chain couples TRBV6-5 to TRBJ2-5; 10 bases are a match to TRBD2. From germline, CDR1 is MNHEY and CDR2 SVGAGI. V was clipped by 6 bases and J by 6 bases; unmatched bases: 7. The CDR3 covers 14 residues. The CDR3 protein is CASRMGTSVQTQYF. CDR3 in DNA: TGTGCCAGCAGGATGGGGACTAGCGTACAGACCCAGTACTTC.

With respect to this clone: The same CDR3 is also encoded by other DNA sequences in this sample. This rearrangement joins TRBV7-3 to TRBJ2-7; 8 bases are shared with TRBD1. Looked up from germline, CDR1 is SGHTA and CDR2 is FQGTGA. Losses at the gene ends were 5 bases for V and 2 bases for J; bases not matched to a gene: 2. The CDR3 covers 13 residues. Here the CDR3 DNA reads TGTGCCAGCAGCCCGACAGGGGCCTACGAGCAGTACTTC. As protein: CASSPTGAYEQYF.

Comments on this clone: The same CDR3 is also encoded by other DNA sequences in this sample. The genes are TRBV9 and TRBJ2-7; D unresolved. This CDR3 contains 12 residues. V gave up 4 bases and J gave up 5 bases, with 10 bases separating them. Germline CDR1 SGDLS, CDR2 YYNGEE. The CDR3 protein is CASSPPSDEQYF. CDR3 nucleotides: TGTGCCAGCAGCCCCCCGAGCGACGAGCAGTACTTC.

The chain has TRBV9 and TRBJ1-1; no reliable D call. The V gene lost 0 bases and the J gene lost 3 bases, with 12 bases spanning the gap. Germline CDR1 and CDR2: SGDLS and YYNGEE. The CDR3 covers 15 residues. Written as DNA, the CDR3 is TGTGCCAGCAGCGTAGGTGGAGGCTGGGACACTGAAGCTTTCTTT. This gives the protein CASSVGGGWDTEAFF. Drawing the rest from reference TRBV9 and TRBJ1-1, the complete variable domain is DSGVTQTPKHLITATGQRVTLRCSPRSGDLSVYWYQQSLDQGLQFLIQYYNGEERAKGNILERFSAQQFPDLHSELNLSSLELGDSALYFCASSVGGGWDTEAFFGQGTRLTVV.

The chain carries TRBV9 and TRBJ2-7; D possibly corresponds to TRBD1 (6 bases). Germline CDR1 is SGDLS and CDR2 is YYNGEE. This CDR3 has 15 amino acids. The V gene lost 0 bases and the J gene lost 2 bases, with 12 bases spanning the gap. CDR3 residues: CASSVGTDTTYEQYF. The DNA of the CDR3 is TGTGCCAGCAGCGTAGGGACAGATACTACCTACGAGCAGTACTTC.

The gene calls are TRBV7-6 and TRBJ2-2, with 8 bases lining up with TRBD2. Looked up from germline, CDR1 is SGHVS and CDR2 is FNYEAQ. Unmatched junction bases numbered 2, after V lost 4 bases and J lost 1 base. The CDR3 length is 15 residues. The CDR3 spells CASSWGTRNTGELFF. The DNA for the CDR3 is TGTGCCAGCAGCTGGGGGACTAGGAACACCGGGGAGCTGTTTTTT.

The chain couples TRBV6-5 to TRBJ1-2, with D perhaps matching TRBD1 (5 bases). Trimming left V 5 bases short and J 5 bases short, with 9 bases between. CDR3 size: 12 residues. The germline gives CDR1 MNHEY, CDR2 SVGAGI. Written as DNA, the CDR3 is TGTGCCAGCAGTACCGAGGGGTATGGCTACACCTTC. The encoded protein is CASSTEGYGYTF.